One sample yielded the 8 T cell receptor beta chains listed below, sequenced in a study of T cell responses to AZD1222 COVID-19 vaccine (dated by TCRdb to the early 2020s). Library preparation used the immunoSEQ multiplex PCR assay. What TCRdb holds here is the immuneACCESS table cut down to in-frame rearrangements. Part of the clones is not present; checked against another copy, under half of the missing clones reflect an unresolved V gene, and the others are unexplained. This sample has roughly 190,000 clones in its table, and around nine tenths of those were observed once. The ten largest clones represent 3.5% to 4% of the sample. Read against the paper, the sample's time point label means: about 28 days (+/-7) after the second vaccine dose. In light of the paper, this sample's treatment or condition label describes: meningococcal conjugate vaccine given as trial control. The sample here was peripheral blood, taken 28 days after the second dose of the MenACWY control vaccine. The receptors were gathered from an adult who received the MenACWY meningococcal vaccine as a control.

The chain carries TRBV9 and TRBJ1-1; the match to TRBD1 covers 10 bases. CDR3 length: 15 amino acids. Losses at the gene ends were 0 bases for V and 7 bases for J; bases not matched to a gene: 6. Germline CDR1 SGDLS, CDR2 YYNGEE. CDR3 sequence: CASSVVGTGAIEAFF. CDR3 DNA: TGTGCCAGCAGCGTAGTGGGGACAGGGGCAATTGAAGCTTTCTTT. The whole variable domain, remainder taken from reference TRBV9 and TRBJ1-1, is DSGVTQTPKHLITATGQRVTLRCSPRSGDLSVYWYQQSLDQGLQFLIQYYNGEERAKGNILERFSAQQFPDLHSELNLSSLELGDSALYFCASSVVGTGAIEAFFGQGTRLTVV.

This chain links TRBV3-1 (or the pseudogene TRBV3-2) with TRBJ2-1, with 15 bases aligning to TRBD2. Germline lookup yields CDR1 LGHDT and CDR2 YNNKEL (reference sequence). This CDR3 has 15 amino acids. V was pared by 3 bases and J by 10 bases, with 4 bases of the junction left unmatched. The chain's CDR3 is CASSQAGTSGREQFF. The CDR3 region has the DNA TGTGCCAGCAGCCAGGCCGGGACTAGCGGGAGGGAGCAGTTCTTC.

This rearrangement joins TRBV24-1 to TRBJ2-5; TRBD1 might be the D (8 bases). CDR1 and CDR2 (germline): KGHDR, SFDVKD. V gave up 9 bases and J gave up 3 bases, with 19 bases separating them. This CDR3 comprises 15 residues. The CDR3 region is CATGREDREEETQYF. CDR3 DNA: TGTGCCACCGGACGGGAGGACAGGGAGGAAGAGACCCAGTACTTC.

J is TRBJ1-2 and V is TRBV4-2; no reliable D call. This CDR3 has 16 residues. The germline gives CDR1 LGHNA, CDR2 YNFKEQ. The ends were cut back, 0 bases at V and 2 bases at J, with 13 bases in the middle. The CDR3 bases are TGTGCCAGCAGCCAAGATCAACCCCCCTTAAACTATGGCTACACCTTC. Protein product: CASSQDQPPLNYGYTF.

This chain joins TRBV7-6 and TRBJ2-1; 11 positions agree with TRBD2. This CDR3 region has 17 residues. Germline CDR1 is SGHVS and CDR2 is FNYEAQ. Trimming took 0 bases from V and 9 from J; bases not matched to a gene: 10. The CDR3 loop is CASSLALLSGRAREQFF. Here the CDR3 DNA reads TGTGCCAGCAGCTTAGCGCTTCTTAGCGGGAGGGCGCGTGAGCAGTTCTTC.

The CDR3 here is CASSLVQGAGYTF. CDR3 coding DNA: TGTGCCAGCAGCTTAGTTCAGGGGGCTGGCTACACCTTC. The chain couples TRBV7-2 to TRBJ1-2; 8 positions match TRBD1. There are 13 residues in the CDR3. Trimming at V came to 1 base and at J to 7 bases, leaving 2 bases not matched to a gene. Germline CDR1 is SGHTA and CDR2 is FQGNSA.

The chain links TRBV2 to TRBJ1-1; D not resolved. This CDR3 has 13 residues. Germline-derived CDR1 and CDR2 are SNHLY and FYNNEI. V lost 7 bases and J 4 bases, leaving 13 bases between the germline ends. Here the CDR3 DNA reads TGTGCCAGCATAAGGGAGAGGGCCACTGAAGCTTTCTTT. It translates to CASIRERATEAFF.

The chain employs TRBV18 and TRBJ2-7, with 9 bases that match TRBD2. Germline V gene lookup returns CDR1 KGHSH and CDR2 LQKENI. V lost 3 bases and J lost 6; bases outside the gene matches: 0. The CDR3 is 12 residues long. The CDR3 reads CASSPSGSEQYF. The CDR3 DNA sequence: TGTGCCAGCTCACCTAGCGGGAGCGAGCAGTACTTC. Full variable domain (missing parts from reference TRBV18 and TRBJ2-7): NAGVMQNPRHLVRRRGQEARLRCSPMKGHSHVYWYRQLPEEGLKFMVYLQKENIIDESGMPKERFSAEFPKEGPSILRIQQVVRGDSAAYFCASSPSGSEQYFGPGTRLTVT.